This TCR beta chain appears in the sequencing data of a study of blood T cell repertoires in COVID-19. Study overall: COVID-19 samples collected from the United States, Italy and Spain covered acute and convalescent phases. From T cells, B-cell-depleted T cells, or PBMCs came the material, which was cDNA or gDNA.

V lost 6 bases to trimming and J lost 0 bases, with 9 bases between them. Germline CDR1 and CDR2: LNHNV and YYDKDF (reference sequence). This CDR3 is 14 amino acids long. Source study methods: Reference gene primer amplification in the assay estimated nucleated cell counts. Clones were sequenced by immunoSEQ multiplex PCR, and TCRdb holds only the in-frame ones, with some missing. The DNA was the basis for D and trimming; V, J and clone size are from that table. The repertoire holds under 170,000 clones, with 75% to 90% as singletons. A single count supports this clone. Sequencing was carried out using peripheral blood. This TCR came from a woman in her sixties or seventies with active or convalescent COVID-19. V is TRBV15 and J is TRBJ1-3, with a tentative D call TRBD1 (6 bases). Here the CDR3 reads CATRTGTSGNTIYF. CDR3 nucleotides: TGTGCCACCAGGACAGGTACCTCTGGAAACACCATATATTTT.